This T cell receptor (beta chain) was captured in a study of siplizumab effects on memory and regulatory T cells. Profiling relied on immunoSEQ multiplex PCR, and the TCRdb table lists in-frame clones only, not all of them. The table lists tens of thousands of clones, 95% to 98% of them singletons. This CDR3 contains 14 residues. Deletions cut 1 base from V and 8 bases from J, with 14 bases between. Germline lookup yields CDR1 MDHEN and CDR2 SYDVKM. The receptor's source is a human donor in good health. The chain uses TRBV28 and TRBJ1-2; D call uncertain. Material: naive CD8+ T cells sorted from blood. The CDR3 nucleotides read TGTGCCAGCAGTTTATCATTGTCGAGGCTAGGCTACACCTTC. This codes for CASSLSLSRLGYTF.